This TCR beta chain was recovered during a study of T cell repertoires in cytomegalovirus infection. For the study at large: An indication of both CMV infection and matching HLA type came from public TCR beta signatures. Study observations and caveats: Frequencies of public TCR beta families were cumulated, and this identified carriers of CMV plus the relevant HLA. The ex vivo response was dominated by HLA-C-restricted CMV-specific TCR beta clonotypes.

CDR3 length: 17 residues. The junction had 14 bases not matched to a gene; V was cut back by 2 bases and J by 6 bases. Germline assignment: CDR1 MNHEY and CDR2 SVGEGT. Each CDR3 protein is one row after TCRdb ran MiXCR on the reads. The repertoire holds approximately 200,000 distinct CDR3 sequences, with 22% as singletons. Points on this clonotype: Its target is unknown.

The source of this sequence is a human donor in good health (CMV status not recorded). Some clones in this sample may be carry-over from other donors' samples. This chain connects TRBV6-2 or TRBV6-3 to TRBJ2-3; 7 nucleotides align to TRBD1. Sequencing input: CD8+ T cells from PBMCs. CDR3 nucleotide sequence: TGTGCCAGCAGTTACGCGGTAGGACAGGTTGATTTTGATACGCAGTATTTT. It is translated as CASSYAVGQVDFDTQYF.